This TCR beta chain emerged from a study of blood T cell repertoires in COVID-19. Background on the study: Sources were T cells, B-cell-depleted T cells, or PBMCs; the material itself was cDNA or gDNA.

Per the original methods: For nucleated cells, counts were estimated from reference gene primer amplification. Assay: immunoSEQ multiplex PCR; the TCRdb copy retains only in-frame clones and omits some. V, J and clone size reflect that table, while D and trimming were determined from the DNA. The table lists about 170,000 clones, approximately 90% of them singletons. The clonotype originates from a man between 18 and 35 years old with active or convalescent COVID-19. Sequencing was carried out using peripheral blood.

Here the CDR3 DNA reads TGTGCCAGCTCACCACTCGGAACTAGCGGGGTTTACAATGAGCAGTTCTTC. Its translation: CASSPLGTSGVYNEQFF. This chain uses TRBV18 with TRBJ2-1; TRBD2 matches 10 bases. The J segment lost 4 bases and the V segment lost 1 base, leaving 7 bases of the junction unmatched. The CDR3 runs 17 residues. Germline-derived CDR1 and CDR2 are KGHSH and LQKENI.